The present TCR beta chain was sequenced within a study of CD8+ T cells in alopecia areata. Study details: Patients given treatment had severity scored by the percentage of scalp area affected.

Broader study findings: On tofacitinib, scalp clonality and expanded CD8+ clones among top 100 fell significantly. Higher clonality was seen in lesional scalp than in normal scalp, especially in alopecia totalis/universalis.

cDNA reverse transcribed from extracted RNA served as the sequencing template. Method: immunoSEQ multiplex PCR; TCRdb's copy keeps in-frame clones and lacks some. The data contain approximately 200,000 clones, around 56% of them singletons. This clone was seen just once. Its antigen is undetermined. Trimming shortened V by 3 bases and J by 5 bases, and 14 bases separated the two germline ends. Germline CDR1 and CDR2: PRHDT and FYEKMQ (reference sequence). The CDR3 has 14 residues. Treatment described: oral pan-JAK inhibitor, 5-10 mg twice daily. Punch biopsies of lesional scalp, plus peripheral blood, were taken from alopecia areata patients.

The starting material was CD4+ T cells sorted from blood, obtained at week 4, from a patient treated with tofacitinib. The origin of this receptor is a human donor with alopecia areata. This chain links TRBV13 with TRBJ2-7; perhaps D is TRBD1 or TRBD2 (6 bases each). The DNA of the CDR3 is TGTGCCAGCAGCTTTAGGGGGGCAGAGCACGAGCAGTACTTC. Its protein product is CASSFRGAEHEQYF.